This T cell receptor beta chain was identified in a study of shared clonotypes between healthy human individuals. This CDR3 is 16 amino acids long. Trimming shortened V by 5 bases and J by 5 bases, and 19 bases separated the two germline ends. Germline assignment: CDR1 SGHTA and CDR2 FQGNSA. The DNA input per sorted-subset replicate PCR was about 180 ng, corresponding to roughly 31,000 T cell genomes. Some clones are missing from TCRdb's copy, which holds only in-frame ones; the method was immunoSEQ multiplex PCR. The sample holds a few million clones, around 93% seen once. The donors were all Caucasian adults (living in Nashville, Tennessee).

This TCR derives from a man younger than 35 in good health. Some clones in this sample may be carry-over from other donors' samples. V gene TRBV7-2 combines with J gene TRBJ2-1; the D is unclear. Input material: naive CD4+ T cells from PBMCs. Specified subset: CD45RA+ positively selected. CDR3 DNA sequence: TGTGCCAGCAGCCCCTTGGTAGGGTTCCTTGACAATGAGCAGTTCTTC. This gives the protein CASSPLVGFLDNEQFF.